These T cell receptor beta chains were read from a single sample in a study of blood T cell repertoires in COVID-19. The method was immunoSEQ multiplex PCR; TCRdb's version includes in-frame clones alone and lacks a portion of them. The table shows more than 200,000 clones, with about 86% occurring only once. Input material: peripheral blood. Every receptor here comes from a woman in her forties or fifties with acute or convalescent COVID-19. The CDR3 runs from the conserved cysteine through the conserved F or W. Each record gives: D gene, V gene, J gene, clone size, CDR3 DNA, CDR3 protein. D genes are given only for firm matches. Rows may omit the clone size; those that give it use once, few, many or a size class.

>NA|TRBV19|TRBJ2-7|NA
TGTGCCAGTTCCCGTAGCGCCGAGAAATACGAGCAGTACTTC
CASSRSAEKYEQYF
>NA|TRBV2|TRBJ2-7|NA
TGTGCCAGCGGGGGGGGGCGACAGAGCTCCTACGAGCAGTACTTC
CASGGGRQSSYEQYF
>NA|TRBV5-1|TRBJ2-1|NA
TGCGCCAGCAGCTTGGGACTAGGGGACTCTTTCAATGAGCAGTTCTTC
CASSLGLGDSFNEQFF
>TRBD2|TRBV3-1/TRBV3-2|TRBJ2-5|NA
TGTGCCAGCAGCCAACCCCCCGTGGCTAGCGGGACCCAAGAGACCCAGTACTTC
CASSQPPVASGTQETQYF
>NA|TRBV6-2/TRBV6-3|TRBJ2-1|NA
TGTGCCAGCAGTTATGGCTATGAGCAGTTCTTC
CASSYGYEQFF
>NA|TRBV3-1/TRBV3-2|TRBJ2-1|NA
TGTGCCAGCAGCGGCCAGGGTCATGAGCAGTTCTTC
CASSGQGHEQFF
>NA|TRBV6-2/TRBV6-3|TRBJ1-1|NA
TGTGCCAGCAGTACCGGACCGGGACAACCGAACACTGAAGCTTTCTTT
CASSTGPGQPNTEAFF
>NA|TRBV19|TRBJ2-7|few
TGTGCCAGTAGTATCCCCAGGGCTGGCGAGCAGTACTTC
CASSIPRAGEQYF
>NA|TRBV12-3/TRBV12-4|TRBJ1-1|NA
TGTGCCAGCAGTTTCATGACTATCACTGAAGCTTTCTTT
CASSFMTITEAFF
>NA|TRBV30|TRBJ1-5|few
TGTGCCTGGAGCCTACAGGGTTTATCGAATCAGCCCCAGCATTTT
CAWSLQGLSNQPQHF
>TRBD1|TRBV13|TRBJ2-5|NA
TGTGCCAGCAGCCTCAGAGGGGGGGACAGGGGGCACTTC
CASSLRGGDRGHF
>NA|TRBV6-5|TRBJ1-3|NA
TGTGCCAGCAGTTACTCTTCAGGCTCTGGAAACACCATATATTTT
CASSYSSGSGNTIYF
>NA|TRBV30|TRBJ2-5|NA
TGTGCCTGGAGTGTACTAGGTCACGAGACCCAGTACTTC
CAWSVLGHETQYF
>TRBD2|TRBV6-2/TRBV6-3|TRBJ2-3|NA
TGTGCCAGCAGTTCCGGGACTAGCGGGAGGGTCGCCCAAAATACGCAGTATTTT
CASSSGTSGRVAQNTQYF
>NA|TRBV30|TRBJ1-4|NA
TGTGCCTGGAGTGGCAGGACTAATGAAAAACTGTTTTTT
CAWSGRTNEKLFF
>NA|TRBV18|TRBJ1-6|NA
TGTGCCAGCTCACCGAGAAGAGATAATTCACCCCTCCACTTT
CASSPRRDNSPLHF